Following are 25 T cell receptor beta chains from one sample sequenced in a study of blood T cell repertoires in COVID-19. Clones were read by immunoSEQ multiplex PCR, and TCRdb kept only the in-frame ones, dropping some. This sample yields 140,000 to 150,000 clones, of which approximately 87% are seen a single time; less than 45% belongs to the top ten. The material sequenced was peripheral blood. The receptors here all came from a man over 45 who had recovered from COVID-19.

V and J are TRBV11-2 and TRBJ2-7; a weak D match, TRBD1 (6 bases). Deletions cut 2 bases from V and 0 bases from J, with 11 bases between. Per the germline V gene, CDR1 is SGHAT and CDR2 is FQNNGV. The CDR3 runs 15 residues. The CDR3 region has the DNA TGTGCCAGCAGCTTAAATCCAGGGGCCTCCTACGAGCAGTACTTC. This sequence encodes CASSLNPGASYEQYF.

In DNA, the CDR3 is TGCGCCAGCGGAGGGACAGTTGCGAACACCGGGGAGCTGTTTTTT. Protein: CASGGTVANTGELFF. The V gene is TRBV5-1, the J gene TRBJ2-2; TRBD1 might be the D (7 bases). CDR3 length: 15 amino acids. The ends were cut back, 7 bases at V and 0 bases at J, with 13 bases in the middle. In germline, CDR1 is SGHRS, CDR2 YFSETQ.

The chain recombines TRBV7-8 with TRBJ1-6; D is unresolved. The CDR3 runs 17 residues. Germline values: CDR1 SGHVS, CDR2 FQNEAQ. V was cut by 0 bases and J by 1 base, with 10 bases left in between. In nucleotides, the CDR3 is TGTGCCAGCAGCTTAGCGCTCACACAGTCCTATAATTCACCCCTCCACTTT. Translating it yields CASSLALTQSYNSPLHF.

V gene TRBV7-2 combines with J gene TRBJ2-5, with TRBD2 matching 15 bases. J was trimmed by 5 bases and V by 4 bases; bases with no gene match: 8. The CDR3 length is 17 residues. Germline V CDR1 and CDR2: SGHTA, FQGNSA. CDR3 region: CASSSGTSGGFTETQYF. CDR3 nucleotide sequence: TGTGCCAGCAGCTCCGGGACTAGCGGGGGGTTCACGGAGACCCAGTACTTC.

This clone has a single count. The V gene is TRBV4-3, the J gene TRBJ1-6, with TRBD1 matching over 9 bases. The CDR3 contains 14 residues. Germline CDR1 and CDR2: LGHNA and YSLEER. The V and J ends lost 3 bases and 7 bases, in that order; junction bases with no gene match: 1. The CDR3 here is CASSHGTGNSPLHF. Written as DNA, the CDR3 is TGCGCCAGCAGCCATGGGACAGGGAATTCACCCCTCCACTTT.

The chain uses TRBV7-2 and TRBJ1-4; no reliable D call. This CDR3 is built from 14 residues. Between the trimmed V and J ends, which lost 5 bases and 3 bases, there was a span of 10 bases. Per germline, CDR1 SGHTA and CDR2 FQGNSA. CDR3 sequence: CASSPVRSNEKLFF. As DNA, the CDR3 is TGTGCCAGCAGCCCTGTGAGGTCTAATGAAAAACTGTTTTTT.

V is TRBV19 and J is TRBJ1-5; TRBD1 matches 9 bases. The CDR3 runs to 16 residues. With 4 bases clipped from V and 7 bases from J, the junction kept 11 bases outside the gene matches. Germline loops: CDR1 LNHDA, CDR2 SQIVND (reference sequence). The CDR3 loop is CASSRETGGVGQPQHF. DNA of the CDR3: TGTGCCAGTAGTAGGGAAACAGGGGGCGTCGGCCAGCCCCAGCATTTT.

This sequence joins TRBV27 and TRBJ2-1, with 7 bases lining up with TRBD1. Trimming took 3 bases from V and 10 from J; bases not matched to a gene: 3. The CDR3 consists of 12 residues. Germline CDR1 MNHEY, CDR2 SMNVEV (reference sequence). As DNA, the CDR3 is TGTGCCAGCAGTTTCCAGGACAGGGAGCAGTTCTTC. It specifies CASSFQDREQFF.

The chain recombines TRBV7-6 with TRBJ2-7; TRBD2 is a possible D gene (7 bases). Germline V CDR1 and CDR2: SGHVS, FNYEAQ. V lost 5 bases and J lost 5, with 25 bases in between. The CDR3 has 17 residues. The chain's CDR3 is CASSRPVGGARYNEQYF. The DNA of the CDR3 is TGTGCCAGCAGCCGTCCAGTGGGGGGGGCGCGTTACAACGAGCAGTACTTC.

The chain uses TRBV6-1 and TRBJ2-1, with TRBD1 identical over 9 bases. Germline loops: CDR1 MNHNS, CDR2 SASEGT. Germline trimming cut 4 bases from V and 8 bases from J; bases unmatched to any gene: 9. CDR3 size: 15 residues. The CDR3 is CASSGAGTGPDEQFF. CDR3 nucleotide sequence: TGTGCCAGCAGTGGAGCCGGGACAGGGCCAGATGAGCAGTTCTTC.

CDR3 amino acids: CASSFPGIAGAATYEQYF. CDR3 nucleotide sequence: TGTGCCAGCAGCTTCCCCGGGATAGCGGGGGCCGCTACCTACGAGCAGTACTTC. The genes are TRBV7-9 and TRBJ2-7; 9 nucleotides align to TRBD2. V shed 3 bases and J 2 bases; nucleotides not matched to a gene: 14. Germline V gene sequence: CDR1 SEHNR, CDR2 FQNEAQ (reference sequence). CDR3 size: 18 residues.

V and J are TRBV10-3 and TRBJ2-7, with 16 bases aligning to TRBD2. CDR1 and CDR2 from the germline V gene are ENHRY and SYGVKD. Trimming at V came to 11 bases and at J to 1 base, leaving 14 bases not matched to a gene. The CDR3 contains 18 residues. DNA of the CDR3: TGTGCCGTAAGCTCCGGGACTAGCGGGGGGGCAGGGTCCTACGAGCAGTACTTC. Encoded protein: CAVSSGTSGGAGSYEQYF.

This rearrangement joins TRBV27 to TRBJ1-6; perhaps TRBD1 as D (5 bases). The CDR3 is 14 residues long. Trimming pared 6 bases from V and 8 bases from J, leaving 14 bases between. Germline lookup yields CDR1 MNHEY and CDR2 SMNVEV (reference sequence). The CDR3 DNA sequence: TGTGCCAGCAGGTCCGGGGGTTCGCATTCACCCCTCCACTTT. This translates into CASRSGGSHSPLHF.

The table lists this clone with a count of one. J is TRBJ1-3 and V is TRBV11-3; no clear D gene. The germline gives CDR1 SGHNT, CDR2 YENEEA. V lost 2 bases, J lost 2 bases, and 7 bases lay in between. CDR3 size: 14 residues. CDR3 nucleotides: TGTGCCAGCAGCTTAACGGGAGCTGGAAACACCATATATTTT. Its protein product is CASSLTGAGNTIYF. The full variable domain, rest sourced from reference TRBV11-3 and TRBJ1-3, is EAGVVQSPRYKIIEKKQPVAFWCNPISGHNTLYWYLQNLGQGPELLIRYENEEAVDDSQLPKDRFSAERLKGVDSTLKIQPAELGDSAVYLCASSLTGAGNTIYFGEGSWLTVV.

CDR3 nucleotide sequence: TGTGCCAGCACCCCGGCAGGGACAACCGACGAGCAGTACTTC. Protein product: CASTPAGTTDEQYF. The chain is built from TRBV6-5 and TRBJ2-7, with D tentatively TRBD1 (6 bases). With 7 bases removed from V and 5 bases from J, the gap between germline ends came to 18 bases. Germline lookup yields CDR1 MNHEY and CDR2 SVGAGI. This CDR3 contains 14 residues.

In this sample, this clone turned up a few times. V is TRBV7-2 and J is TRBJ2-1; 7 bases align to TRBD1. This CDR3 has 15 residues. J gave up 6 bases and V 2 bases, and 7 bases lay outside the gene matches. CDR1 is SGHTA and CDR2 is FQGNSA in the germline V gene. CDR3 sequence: CASSLSATGRNEQFF. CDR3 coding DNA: TGTGCCAGCAGCTTATCCGCGACAGGGCGCAATGAGCAGTTCTTC.

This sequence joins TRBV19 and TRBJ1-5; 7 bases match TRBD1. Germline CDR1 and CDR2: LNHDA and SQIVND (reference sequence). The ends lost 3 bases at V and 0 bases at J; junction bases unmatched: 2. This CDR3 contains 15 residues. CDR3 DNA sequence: TGTGCCAGTAGTATCTGGGACAGTAGCAATCAGCCCCAGCATTTT. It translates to CASSIWDSSNQPQHF.

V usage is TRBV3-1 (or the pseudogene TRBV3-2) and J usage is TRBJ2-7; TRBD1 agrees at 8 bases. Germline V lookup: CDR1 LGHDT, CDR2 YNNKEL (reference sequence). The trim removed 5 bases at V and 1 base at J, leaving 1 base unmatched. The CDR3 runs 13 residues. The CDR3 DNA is TGTGCCAGCAGCAGGACAGGGTCCTACGAGCAGTACTTC. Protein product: CASSRTGSYEQYF.

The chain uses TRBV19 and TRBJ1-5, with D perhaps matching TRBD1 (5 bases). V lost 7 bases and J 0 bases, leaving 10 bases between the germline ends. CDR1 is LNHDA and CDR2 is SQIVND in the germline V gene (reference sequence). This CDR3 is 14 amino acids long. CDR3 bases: TGTGCCAGTATGAACAGGAATAGCAATCAGCCCCAGCATTTT. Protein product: CASMNRNSNQPQHF.

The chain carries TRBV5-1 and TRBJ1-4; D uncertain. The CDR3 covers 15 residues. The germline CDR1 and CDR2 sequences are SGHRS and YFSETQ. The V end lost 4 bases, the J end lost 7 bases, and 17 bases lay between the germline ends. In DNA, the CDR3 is TGCGCCAGCAGCGTTGGACTTCCACCGGGTGAAAAACTGTTTTTT. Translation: CASSVGLPPGEKLFF.

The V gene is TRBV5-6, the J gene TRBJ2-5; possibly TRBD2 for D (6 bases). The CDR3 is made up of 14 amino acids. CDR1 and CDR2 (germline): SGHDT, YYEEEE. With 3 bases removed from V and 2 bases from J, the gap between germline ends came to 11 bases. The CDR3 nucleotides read TGTGCCAGCAGCTCTCCAGGGAGGCAAGAGACCCAGTACTTC. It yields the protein CASSSPGRQETQYF.

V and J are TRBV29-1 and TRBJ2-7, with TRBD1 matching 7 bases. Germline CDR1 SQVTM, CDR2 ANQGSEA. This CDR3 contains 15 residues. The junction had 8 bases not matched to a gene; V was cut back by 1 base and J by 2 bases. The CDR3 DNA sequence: TGCAGCGTTGAAGGGATTGTGACAGGGACCTACGAGCAGTACTTC. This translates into CSVEGIVTGTYEQYF.

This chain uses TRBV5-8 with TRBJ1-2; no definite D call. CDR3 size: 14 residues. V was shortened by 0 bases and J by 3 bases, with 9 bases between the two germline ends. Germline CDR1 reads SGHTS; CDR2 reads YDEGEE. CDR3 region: CASSLAGAYYGYTF. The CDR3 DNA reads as TGTGCCAGCAGCTTGGCGGGTGCCTACTATGGCTACACCTTC.

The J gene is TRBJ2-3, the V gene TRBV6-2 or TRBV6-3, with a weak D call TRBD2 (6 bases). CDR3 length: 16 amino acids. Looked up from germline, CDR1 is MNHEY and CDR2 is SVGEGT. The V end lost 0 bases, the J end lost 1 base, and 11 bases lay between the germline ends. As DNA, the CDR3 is TGTGCCAGCAGTTACTCGGGGACTGGGGGCACAGATACGCAGTATTTT. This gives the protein CASSYSGTGGTDTQYF.

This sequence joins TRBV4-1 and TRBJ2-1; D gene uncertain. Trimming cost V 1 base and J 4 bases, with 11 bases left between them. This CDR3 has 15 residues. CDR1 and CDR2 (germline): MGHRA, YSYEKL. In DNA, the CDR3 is TGCGCCAGCAGCCAAGGGGTGCAGACATACAATGAGCAGTTCTTC. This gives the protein CASSQGVQTYNEQFF.